This T cell receptor (beta chain) was sequenced for a study of blood T cell repertoires in COVID-19. Overall study context: There were acute and convalescent COVID-19 samples, and they came from the United States, Italy and Spain. The cDNA or gDNA used as material had been derived from T cells, B-cell-depleted T cells, or PBMCs.

Per the authors' pipeline: Estimated nucleated cell counts came from reference gene primer amplification. TCRdb keeps only in-frame clones here, not all; method: immunoSEQ multiplex PCR. V, J and clone size derive from that table, while D and trimming were established from the DNA sequence. Here the sample spans approximately 160,000 clones, 84% being singletons. Germline V gene data show CDR1 as SGHAT and CDR2 as FQDESV (reference sequence). The CDR3 loop spans 15 amino acids. V shed 2 bases and J shed 6 bases, with 14 bases lying between them. The receptor was derived from a man aged 35 to 55 who had recovered from COVID-19. The sequenced material came from peripheral blood. The J gene is TRBJ1-5, the V gene TRBV11-1; D perhaps matches TRBD1 (5 bases). DNA of the CDR3: TGTGCCAGCAGCTTAACTGCAGGGATGGGTCAGCCCCAGCATTTT. Its translation: CASSLTAGMGQPQHF. Using reference TRBV11-1 and TRBJ1-5 for the parts outside the CDR3, the full variable domain is EAEVAQSPRYKITEKSQAVAFWCDPISGHATLYWYRQILGQGPELLVQFQDESVVDDSQLPKDRFSAERLKGVDSTLKIQPAELGDSAMYLCASSLTAGMGQPQHFGDGTRLSIL.